This TCR beta chain is from a study of cytomegalovirus exposure and HLA in healthy donors. Study-wide context: A prior study identified approximately 120 million unique TCR beta sequences from about 179 million T cells.

Concerning this clone itself: Its antigen remains unidentified.

The CDR3 contains 14 residues. Trimming removed 6 bases from V and 5 bases from J; junction bases left unmatched: 9. Germline values: CDR1 MNHEY, CDR2 SMNVEV (reference sequence). The study's findings and limits: When a later analysis was performed, an Asian-associated ancestry cluster reportedly had fewer N-insertions than the roughly 700-donor mean.

A multiplex PCR was run with 60 Vbeta primers and 13 Jbeta primers. Using immunoSEQ multiplex PCR, the repertoire was profiled, and TCRdb retains in-frame clones only, with some absent. The top ten hold 7.7% of the sample, which has 150,000 or so clones, around 79% seen once. This receptor was obtained from a man aged 25-40 years in good health and CMV-seropositive. Sequenced: PBMCs. V and J are TRBV27 and TRBJ2-7; TRBD1 matches at 8 bases. CDR3 sequence: CASRKGTGGDEQYF. The CDR3 DNA sequence: TGTGCCAGCAGAAAGGGGACAGGCGGCGACGAGCAGTACTTC.